Each of the 5 T cell receptor beta chains below was sequenced from the same sample in a study of Ad26.COV2.S vaccination and SARS-CoV-2 variants. The protocol was immunoSEQ multiplex PCR, while the TCRdb copy is restricted to in-frame clones and leaves out a portion. The sample contains 430,000 or so clones, about nine tenths of which appear only once. The treatment here: around 19 received Ad26.COV2.S at low or high dose, single or two shots; several received placebo; per-sample allocation not given. All samples were drawn on day 63, counting from the first vaccine or placebo injection. The sample in question was peripheral blood, obtained in a trial of Ad26.COV2.S vaccine versus placebo. These receptor sequences come from a person between 18 and 59 years old who received the Ad26.COV2.S COVID-19 vaccine or a placebo.

V and J are TRBV12-3 or TRBV12-4 and TRBJ2-2; D remains ambiguous. The length of the CDR3 is 13 residues. V was cut by 7 bases and J by 7 bases, with 13 bases left in between. CDR3 coding DNA: TGTGCCAGCAACCCCATGGGCGGCGGGGAGCTGTTTTTT. Translating it yields CASNPMGGGELFF.

This chain joins TRBV7-2 and TRBJ2-2; 10 bases line up with TRBD2. Germline V CDR1 and CDR2: SGHTA, FQGNSA. The J segment lost 3 bases and the V segment lost 5 bases, leaving 9 bases of the junction unmatched. The CDR3 sequence is 17 residues long. The CDR3: CASSPGRLAGDTGELFF. The CDR3, as DNA: TGTGCCAGCAGCCCCGGTCGCCTAGCGGGAGACACCGGGGAGCTGTTTTTT. Looking up the rest from reference TRBV7-2 and TRBJ2-2 gives the full variable domain: GAGVSQSPSNKVTEKGKDVELRCDPISGHTALYWYRQSLGQGLEFLIYFQGNSAPDKSGLPSDRFSAERTGGSVSTLTIQRTQQEDSAVYLCASSPGRLAGDTGELFFGEGSRLTVL.

The chain joins TRBV6-5 to TRBJ2-7; TRBD2 matches at 8 bases. V lost 5 bases, J lost 6 bases, and 3 bases stayed unmatched. CDR1 is MNHEY and CDR2 is SVGAGI in the germline V gene. The CDR3 has 12 amino acids. The CDR3 DNA follows: TGTGCCAGCAGTCCCGCGGGGGGCGAGCAGTACTTC. This translates into CASSPAGGEQYF.

The chain employs TRBV6-2 or TRBV6-3 and TRBJ2-3; TRBD2 aligns across 16 bases. This CDR3 contains 21 residues. Germline values: CDR1 MNHEY, CDR2 SVGEGT. Trimming at V came to 2 bases and at J to 0 bases, leaving 11 bases not matched to a gene. CDR3: CASSYEGLAGGPGTSTDTQYF. CDR3 coding DNA: TGTGCCAGCAGTTACGAGGGACTAGCGGGAGGGCCCGGTACTAGCACAGATACGCAGTATTTT.

The chain links TRBV5-1 to TRBJ2-3, with D possibly TRBD2 on 6 matching bases. This CDR3 spans 15 amino acids. Germline V gene data show CDR1 as SGHRS and CDR2 as YFSETQ. V was shortened by 5 bases and J by 0 bases, with 13 bases between the two germline ends. The CDR3 protein is CASRGGSTSTDTQYF. The CDR3, as DNA: TGCGCCAGCAGGGGAGGATCGACGAGCACAGATACGCAGTATTTT.